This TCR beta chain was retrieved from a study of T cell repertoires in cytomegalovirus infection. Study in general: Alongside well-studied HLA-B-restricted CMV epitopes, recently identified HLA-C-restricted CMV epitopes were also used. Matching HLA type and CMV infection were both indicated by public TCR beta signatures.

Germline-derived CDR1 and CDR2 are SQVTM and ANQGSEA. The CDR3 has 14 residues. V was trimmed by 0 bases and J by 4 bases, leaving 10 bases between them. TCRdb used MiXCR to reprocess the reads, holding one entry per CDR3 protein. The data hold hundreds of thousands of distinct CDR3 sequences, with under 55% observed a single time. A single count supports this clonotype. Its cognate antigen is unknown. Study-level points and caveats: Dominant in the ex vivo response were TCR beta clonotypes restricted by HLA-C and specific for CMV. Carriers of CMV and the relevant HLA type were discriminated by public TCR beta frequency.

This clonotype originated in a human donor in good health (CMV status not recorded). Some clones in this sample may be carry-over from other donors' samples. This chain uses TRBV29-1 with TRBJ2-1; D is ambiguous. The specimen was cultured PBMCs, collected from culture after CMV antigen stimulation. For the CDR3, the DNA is TGCAGCGTTGAAGATGAGGCAGATTACAATGAGCAGTTCTTC. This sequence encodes CSVEDEADYNEQFF.